The next 17 T cell receptor beta chains were all read from a single sample in a study of shared clonotypes between healthy human individuals. TCRdb's table, derived via immunoSEQ multiplex PCR, lists solely in-frame clones and lacks some. There are over 800,000 clones in the sample; over 90% occur only once, and under 30% lies in the top ten. The naive CD8 population came from CD45RO-negative cells selected for CCR7, without terminally differentiated effector memory CD45RA+ cells. The sample comprised naive CD8+ T cells sorted from blood. Every receptor here comes from a man aged 30 to 39 in good health.

On this clone itself: A much larger clone is a single base away; this may be a read error. V is TRBV7-8 and J is TRBJ2-5, with D uncertain. V dropped 5 bases and J dropped 3 bases, with 1 base sitting between them. Germline V CDR1 and CDR2: SGHVS, FQNEAQ. This CDR3 is 10 amino acids long. CDR3 residues: CASSEETQYF. The CDR3 DNA is TGTGCCAGCAGCGAAGAGACCCAGTACTTC.

V is TRBV10-2 and J is TRBJ2-1; 10 nucleotides match TRBD2. The V gene's germline CDR1 is WSHSY and CDR2 SAAADI. J lost 8 bases, V lost 6 bases, and 16 bases had no gene match. The CDR3 sequence is 17 residues long. CDR3 sequence reads: CASSRTAGAGGRDEQFF. CDR3 nucleotides: TGCGCCAGCAGCCGTACCGCGGGAGCGGGAGGGCGGGATGAGCAGTTCTTC.

This clone was seen only once. The gene calls are TRBV11-2 and TRBJ2-7; D is possibly TRBD1 or TRBD2 (5 bases each). Trimming left V 3 bases short and J 7 bases short, with 19 bases between. The germline V gene has CDR1 SGHAT and CDR2 FQNNGV. CDR3 length: 15 residues. The CDR3 region has the DNA TGTGCCAGCAGCTTTGAGCCCGGGGCCCCTTGGGAGCAGTACTTC. Amino acid sequence: CASSFEPGAPWEQYF.

This clone has just one count. The chain links TRBV7-2 to TRBJ2-1; no firm D call. The length of the CDR3 is 12 residues. The germline gives CDR1 SGHTA, CDR2 FQGNSA. V lost 3 bases to trimming and J lost 4 bases, with 4 bases between them. The CDR3 nucleotides read TGTGCCAGCAGCTTTCAGTACAATGAGCAGTTCTTC. It is translated as CASSFQYNEQFF.

CDR3 sequence: CATKVVTSGNEQYF. The CDR3, as DNA: TGTGCCACCAAGGTTGTCACTAGCGGGAACGAGCAGTACTTC. This chain uses TRBV28 with TRBJ2-7; 10 nucleotides match TRBD2. The junction had 11 bases not matched to a gene; V was cut back by 10 bases and J by 5 bases. The germline V gene encodes CDR1 MDHEN and CDR2 SYDVKM. CDR3 length: 14 residues.

For the CDR3, the DNA is TGTGCCAGCAGTTGGACGGCAAGCTCCTACGAGCAGTACTTC. Translation: CASSWTASSYEQYF. This chain links TRBV6-5 with TRBJ2-7; the D is unclear. Germline V gives CDR1 MNHEY, CDR2 SVGAGI. This CDR3 contains 14 residues. Trimming pared 4 bases from V and 0 bases from J, leaving 10 bases between.

The V and J genes are TRBV2 and TRBJ2-5; 9 bases agree with TRBD1. This CDR3 contains 12 residues. Germline trimming cut 10 bases from V and 4 bases from J; bases unmatched to any gene: 4. Germline V gene sequence: CDR1 SNHLY, CDR2 FYNNEI. CDR3 bases: TGTGCCACCCGGACAGGGGCAGAGACCCAGTACTTC. Its protein product is CATRTGAETQYF. Filled out from reference TRBV2 and TRBJ2-5, the complete variable domain reads EPEVTQTPSHQVTQMGQEVILRCVPISNHLYFYWYRQILGQKVEFLVSFYNNEISEKSEIFDDQFSVERPDGSNFTLKIRSTKLEDSAMYFCATRTGAETQYFGPGTRLLVL.

This rearrangement joins TRBV10-1 to TRBJ2-3; 9 positions agree with TRBD2. The V gene end was trimmed by 2 bases and the J gene end by 5 bases; junction bases not matched to a gene: 2. The germline gives CDR1 WNHNN, CDR2 SYGVQD (reference sequence). This CDR3 comprises 14 residues. CDR3 region: CASSEASGIDTQYF. CDR3 nucleotide sequence: TGCGCCAGCAGTGAGGCTAGCGGGATAGATACGCAGTATTTT.

The chain combines TRBV4-1 with TRBJ1-2; 8 bases align to TRBD1. CDR1 is MGHRA, CDR2 YSYEKL, per germline. This CDR3 contains 17 residues. The V and J ends lost 1 base and 1 base, in that order; junction bases with no gene match: 8. The CDR3 loop is CASSQGGQGLVNYGYTF. DNA of the CDR3: TGCGCCAGCAGCCAAGGCGGACAGGGACTCGTTAACTATGGCTACACCTTC.

This chain connects TRBV29-1 to TRBJ2-2; no reliable D call. CDR1 and CDR2 (germline): SQVTM, ANQGSEA. With 2 bases removed from V and 8 bases from J, the gap between germline ends came to 9 bases. CDR3 size: 12 residues. The CDR3 here is CSVESTIGELFF. CDR3 bases: TGCAGCGTTGAAAGTACCATAGGGGAGCTGTTTTTT.

With regard to this clone: A much larger clone lies one base from this, so it may be a read error. Other nucleotide sequences in the sample specify the same CDR3. Written as DNA, the CDR3 is TGTGCCAGCAGTTTCTCTTACAATGAGCAGTTCTTC. This gives the protein CASSFSYNEQFF. The gene calls are TRBV28 and TRBJ2-1, with no clear D. The CDR3 covers 12 residues. Trimming pared 3 bases from V and 4 bases from J, leaving 4 bases between. Germline V gene sequence: CDR1 MDHEN, CDR2 SYDVKM.

CDR3 in amino acids: CASSLVGGQPGEYEQYF. For the CDR3, the DNA is TGTGCCAGCAGCTTAGTTGGTGGGCAGCCCGGGGAGTACGAGCAGTACTTC. V usage is TRBV11-2 and J usage is TRBJ2-7, with D tentatively TRBD2 (5 bases). CDR3 length: 17 amino acids. Per the germline V gene, CDR1 is SGHAT and CDR2 is FQNNGV. V lost 1 base, J lost 4 bases, and 20 bases lay in between.

V usage is TRBV6-5 and J usage is TRBJ2-6; D is possibly TRBD2 (5 bases). Germline CDR1 and CDR2: MNHEY and SVGAGI. The CDR3 has 13 residues. The ends were cut back, 7 bases at V and 2 bases at J, with 6 bases in the middle. The CDR3 protein is CASNGAGANVLTF. The CDR3, as DNA: TGTGCCAGCAACGGGGCTGGGGCCAACGTCCTGACTTTC.

The V call is TRBV29-1, the J call TRBJ1-3; 9 bases align to TRBD1. CDR3 length: 15 amino acids. V lost 1 base to trimming and J lost 2 bases; unmatched junction nucleotides: 3. Per the germline V gene, CDR1 is SQVTM and CDR2 is ANQGSEA. The CDR3 DNA sequence: TGCAGCGTTGAAGTATGGGACAGGGCTGGAAACACCATATATTTT. Protein product: CSVEVWDRAGNTIYF. Full variable domain (outside the CDR3, taken from reference TRBV29-1 and TRBJ1-3): SAVISQKPSRDICQRGTSLTIQCQVDSQVTMMFWYRQQPGQSLTLIATANQGSEATYESGFVIDKFPISRPNLTFSTLTVSNMSPEDSSIYLCSVEVWDRAGNTIYFGEGSWLTVV.

V usage is TRBV10-2 and J usage is TRBJ2-7, with 10 bases that match TRBD1. In germline, CDR1 is WSHSY, CDR2 SAAADI. V gave up 4 bases and J gave up 3 bases; unmatched junction bases: 6. The CDR3 runs 15 residues. CDR3 coding DNA: TGCGCCAGCAGTGGAAAGGACAGGGGGAACTACGAGCAGTACTTC. It is translated as CASSGKDRGNYEQYF.

The V gene is TRBV11-2, the J gene TRBJ2-1; D is possibly TRBD1 (6 bases). Germline CDR1 is SGHAT and CDR2 is FQNNGV. V was pared by 4 bases and J by 7 bases, with 8 bases between. This CDR3 is 12 amino acids long. The CDR3 is CASSSRGNEQFF. CDR3 coding DNA: TGTGCCAGCAGCTCCAGGGGTAATGAGCAGTTCTTC.

DNA for the CDR3: TGTGCCAGCAGCCCCCCCTGGGGGAACGAAAAACTGTTTTTT. Its protein is CASSPPWGNEKLFF. The rearrangement links TRBV7-9 to TRBJ1-4; perhaps TRBD1 as D (5 bases). The germline CDR1 and CDR2 sequences are SEHNR and FQNEAQ (reference sequence). This CDR3 has 14 amino acids. Trimming shortened V by 5 bases and J by 8 bases, and 15 bases separated the two germline ends.